This paragraph covers one T cell receptor (beta chain) sequence. The antigen is undetermined. Germline V gives CDR1 SGDLS, CDR2 YYNGEE. Between the trimmed V and J ends, which lost 0 bases and 4 bases, there was a span of 10 bases. CDR3 size: 15 residues. This record belongs to a study of T-cell memory formation after mild COVID-19. Findings and caveats of the study: Of the contracting clones, CD4+ ones lay mainly in CM and EM, and CD8+ ones in EMRA. Later expanders leaned CD4+, whereas day 15 to 85 contracting clones were balanced CD4/CD8.

5'RACE with constant-segment primers yielded barcoded, UMI-tagged TCR alpha and TCR beta cDNA libraries. TCRdb recomputed calls from the 5' RACE reads with MiXCR, one row per CDR3 protein. The profile shows 550,000 to 700,000 distinct CDR3 sequences, 17% of them singletons. Sequenced: PBMCs or a T cell subset sorted from them (not recorded which). The genes are TRBV9 and TRBJ2-2, with D uncertain. The clonotype originates from an adult woman who had mild COVID-19 (a few samples of this study predate the infection). Cell type and time point are not known. The DNA for the CDR3 is TGTGCCAGCAGCGTAGAGGGTACGGTCACCGGGGAGCTGTTTTTT. This sequence encodes CASSVEGTVTGELFF.